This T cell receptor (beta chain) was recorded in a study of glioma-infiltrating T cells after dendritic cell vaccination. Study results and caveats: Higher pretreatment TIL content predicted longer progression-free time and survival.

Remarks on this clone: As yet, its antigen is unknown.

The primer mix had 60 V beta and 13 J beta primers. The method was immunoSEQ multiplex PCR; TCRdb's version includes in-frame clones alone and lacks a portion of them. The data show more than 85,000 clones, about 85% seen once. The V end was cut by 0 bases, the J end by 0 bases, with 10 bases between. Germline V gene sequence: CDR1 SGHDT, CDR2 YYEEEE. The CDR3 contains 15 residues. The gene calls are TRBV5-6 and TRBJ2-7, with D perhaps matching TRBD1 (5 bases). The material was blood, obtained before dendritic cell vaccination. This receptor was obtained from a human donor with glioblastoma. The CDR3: CASSLVQASSYEQYF. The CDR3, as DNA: TGTGCCAGCAGCTTGGTACAGGCCTCCTCCTACGAGCAGTACTTC.